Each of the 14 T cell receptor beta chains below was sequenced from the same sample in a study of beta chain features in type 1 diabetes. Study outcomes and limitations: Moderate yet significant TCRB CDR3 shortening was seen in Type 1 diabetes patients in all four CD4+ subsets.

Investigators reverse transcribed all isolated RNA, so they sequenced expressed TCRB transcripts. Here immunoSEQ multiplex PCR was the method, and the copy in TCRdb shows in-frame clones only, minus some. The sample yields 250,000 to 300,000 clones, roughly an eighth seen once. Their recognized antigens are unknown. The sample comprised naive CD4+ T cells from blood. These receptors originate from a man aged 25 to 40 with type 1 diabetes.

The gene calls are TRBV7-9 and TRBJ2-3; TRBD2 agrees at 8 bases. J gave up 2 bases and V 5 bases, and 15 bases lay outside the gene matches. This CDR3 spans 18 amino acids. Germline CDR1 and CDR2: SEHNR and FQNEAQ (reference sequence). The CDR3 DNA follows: TGTGCCAGCAGCAGAGGGGTGCTAGCGGGCAAAGCCACAGATACGCAGTATTTT. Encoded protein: CASSRGVLAGKATDTQYF.

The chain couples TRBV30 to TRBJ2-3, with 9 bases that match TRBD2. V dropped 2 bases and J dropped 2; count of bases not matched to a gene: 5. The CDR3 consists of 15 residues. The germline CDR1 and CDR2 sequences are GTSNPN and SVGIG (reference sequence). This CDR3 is CAWSLLAGATDTQYF. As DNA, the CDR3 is TGTGCCTGGAGTCTGTTAGCGGGAGCCACAGATACGCAGTATTTT.

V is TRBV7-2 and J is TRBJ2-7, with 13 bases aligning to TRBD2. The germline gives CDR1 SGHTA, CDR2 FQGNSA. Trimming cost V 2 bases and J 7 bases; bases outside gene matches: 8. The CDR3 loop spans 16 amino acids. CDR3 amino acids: CASSLTRTSGSLEQYF. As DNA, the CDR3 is TGTGCCAGCAGCTTAACTAGGACTAGCGGGAGCCTAGAGCAGTACTTC. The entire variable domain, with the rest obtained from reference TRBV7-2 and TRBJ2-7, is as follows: GAGVSQSPSNKVTEKGKDVELRCDPISGHTALYWYRQSLGQGLEFLIYFQGNSAPDKSGLPSDRFSAERTGGSVSTLTIQRTQQEDSAVYLCASSLTRTSGSLEQYFGPGTRLTVT.

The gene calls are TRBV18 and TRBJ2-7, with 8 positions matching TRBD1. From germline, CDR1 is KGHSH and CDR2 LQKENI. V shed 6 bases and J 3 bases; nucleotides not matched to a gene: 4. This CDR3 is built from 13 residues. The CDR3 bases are TGTGCCAGCTCGCAAGACAGGGGCTACGAGCAGTACTTC. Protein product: CASSQDRGYEQYF.

The CDR3 spells CASSDRSDGYTF. The CDR3 region has the DNA TGTGCCAGCAGCGACAGGTCGGACGGCTACACCTTC. The chain is built from TRBV9 and TRBJ1-2; perhaps TRBD1 as D (5 bases). This CDR3 has 12 residues. Germline V gene sequence: CDR1 SGDLS, CDR2 YYNGEE. Trimming removed 3 bases at V and 8 bases at J, with 11 bases between.

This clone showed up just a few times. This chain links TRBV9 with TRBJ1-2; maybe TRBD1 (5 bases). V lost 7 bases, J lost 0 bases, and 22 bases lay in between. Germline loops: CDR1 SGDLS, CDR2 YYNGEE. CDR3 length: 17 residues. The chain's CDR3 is CASAALGGAFSNYGYTF. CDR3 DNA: TGTGCCAGCGCAGCGCTGGGAGGGGCTTTTTCTAACTATGGCTACACCTTC.

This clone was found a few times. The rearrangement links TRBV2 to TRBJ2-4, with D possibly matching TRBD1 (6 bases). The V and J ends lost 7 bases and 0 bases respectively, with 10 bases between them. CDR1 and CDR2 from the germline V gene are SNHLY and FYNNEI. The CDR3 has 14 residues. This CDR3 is CASNGQLAKNIQYF. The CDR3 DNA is TGTGCCAGCAATGGACAGTTAGCCAAAAACATTCAGTACTTC.

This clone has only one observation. The CDR3: CASSLMASRTDTQYF. CDR3 in DNA: TGTGCCAGCAGCTTAATGGCTAGCAGAACAGATACGCAGTATTTT. V gene TRBV7-2 combines with J gene TRBJ2-3; tentative D call: TRBD2 (5 bases). Germline loops: CDR1 SGHTA, CDR2 FQGNSA. The V end was cut by 2 bases, the J end by 3 bases, with 12 bases between. CDR3 size: 15 residues. The entire variable domain, with the rest obtained from reference TRBV7-2 and TRBJ2-3, is as follows: GAGVSQSPSNKVTEKGKDVELRCDPISGHTALYWYRQSLGQGLEFLIYFQGNSAPDKSGLPSDRFSAERTGGSVSTLTIQRTQQEDSAVYLCASSLMASRTDTQYFGPGTRLTVL.

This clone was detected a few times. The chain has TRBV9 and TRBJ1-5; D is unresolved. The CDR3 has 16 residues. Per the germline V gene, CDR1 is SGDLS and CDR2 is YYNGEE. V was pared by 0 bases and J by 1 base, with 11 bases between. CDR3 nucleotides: TGTGCCAGCAGCGTAGGACCCCAGGCGAGCAATCAGCCCCAGCATTTT. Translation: CASSVGPQASNQPQHF.

Written as DNA, the CDR3 is TGTGCCAGCAGTCGTACAGGGGTCTATGGCTACACCTTC. Translated: CASSRTGVYGYTF. The chain links TRBV6-5 to TRBJ1-2; 7 bases agree with TRBD1. Germline V gene lookup returns CDR1 MNHEY and CDR2 SVGAGI. CDR3 length equals 13 residues. V lost 5 bases, J lost 4 bases, and 4 bases stayed unmatched.

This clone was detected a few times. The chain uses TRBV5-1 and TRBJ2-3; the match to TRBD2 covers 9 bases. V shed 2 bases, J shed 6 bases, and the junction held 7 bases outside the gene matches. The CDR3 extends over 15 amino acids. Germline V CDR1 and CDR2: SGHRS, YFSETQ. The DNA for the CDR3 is TGCGCCAGCAGCTTAATAGCGGGAGTGCTGGATACGCAGTATTTT. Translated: CASSLIAGVLDTQYF.

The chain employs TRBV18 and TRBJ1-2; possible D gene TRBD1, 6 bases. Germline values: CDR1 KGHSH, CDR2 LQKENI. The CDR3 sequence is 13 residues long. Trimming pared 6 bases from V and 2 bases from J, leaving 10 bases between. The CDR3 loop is CASSFGQNYGYTF. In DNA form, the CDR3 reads TGTGCCAGCTCGTTCGGACAGAACTATGGCTACACCTTC.

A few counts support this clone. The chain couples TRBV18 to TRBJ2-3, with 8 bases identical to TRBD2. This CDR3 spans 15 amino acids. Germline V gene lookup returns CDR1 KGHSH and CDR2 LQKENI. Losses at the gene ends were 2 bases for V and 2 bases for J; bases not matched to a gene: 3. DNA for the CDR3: TGTGCCAGCTCACCAGTACTAGCGGACACAGATACGCAGTATTTT. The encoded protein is CASSPVLADTDTQYF. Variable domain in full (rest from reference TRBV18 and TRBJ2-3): NAGVMQNPRHLVRRRGQEARLRCSPMKGHSHVYWYRQLPEEGLKFMVYLQKENIIDESGMPKERFSAEFPKEGPSILRIQQVVRGDSAAYFCASSPVLADTDTQYFGPGTRLTVL.

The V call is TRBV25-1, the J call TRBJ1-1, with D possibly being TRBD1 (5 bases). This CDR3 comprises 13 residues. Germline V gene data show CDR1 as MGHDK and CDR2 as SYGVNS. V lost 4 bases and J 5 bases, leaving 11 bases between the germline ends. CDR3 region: CASSAGRGTEAFF. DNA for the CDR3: TGTGCCAGCAGTGCTGGTAGGGGAACTGAAGCTTTCTTT. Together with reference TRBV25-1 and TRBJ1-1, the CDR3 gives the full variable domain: EADIYQTPRYLVIGTGKKITLECSQTMGHDKMYWYQQDPGMELHLIHYSYGVNSTEKGDLSSESTVSRIRTEHFPLTLESARPSHTSQYLCASSAGRGTEAFFGQGTRLTVV.